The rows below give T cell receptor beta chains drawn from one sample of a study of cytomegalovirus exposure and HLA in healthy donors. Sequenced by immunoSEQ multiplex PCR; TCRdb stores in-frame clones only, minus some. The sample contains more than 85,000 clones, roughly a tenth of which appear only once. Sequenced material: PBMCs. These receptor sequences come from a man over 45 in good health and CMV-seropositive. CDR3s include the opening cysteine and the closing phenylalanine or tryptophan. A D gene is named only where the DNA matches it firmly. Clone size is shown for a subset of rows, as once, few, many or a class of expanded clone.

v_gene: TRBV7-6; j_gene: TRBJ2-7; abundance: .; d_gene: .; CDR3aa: CASSLASDRFYEQYF; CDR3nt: TGTGCCAGCAGCTTAGCCAGCGACAGGTTCTACGAGCAGTACTTC
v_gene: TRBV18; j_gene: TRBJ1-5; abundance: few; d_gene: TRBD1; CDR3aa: CASSPEDRGPSNQPQHF; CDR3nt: TGTGCCAGCTCACCAGAGGACAGGGGCCCTAGCAATCAGCCCCAGCATTTT
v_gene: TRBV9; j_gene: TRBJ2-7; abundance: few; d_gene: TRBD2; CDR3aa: CASSGSGSYEQYF; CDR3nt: TGTGCCAGCAGCGGTAGCGGGAGCTACGAGCAGTACTTC
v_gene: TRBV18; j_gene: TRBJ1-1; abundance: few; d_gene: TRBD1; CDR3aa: CASLGVQGGNTEAFF; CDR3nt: TGTGCCAGTCTCGGAGTTCAGGGGGGTAACACTGAAGCTTTCTTT
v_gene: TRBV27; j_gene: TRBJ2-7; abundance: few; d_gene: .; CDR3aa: CASSLASYSYEQYF; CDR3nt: TGTGCCAGCAGTTTAGCTAGCTACTCCTACGAGCAGTACTTC
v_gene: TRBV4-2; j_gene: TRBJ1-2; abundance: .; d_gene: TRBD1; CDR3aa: CASRGTGTGYGYGYTF; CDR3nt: TGTGCCAGCAGGGGAACCGGGACAGGTTATGGATATGGCTACACCTTC
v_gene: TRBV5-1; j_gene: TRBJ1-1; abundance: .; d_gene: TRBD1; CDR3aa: CASSLVYEGANTEAFF; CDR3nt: TGCGCCAGCAGCTTGGTCTACGAGGGGGCGAACACTGAAGCTTTCTTT
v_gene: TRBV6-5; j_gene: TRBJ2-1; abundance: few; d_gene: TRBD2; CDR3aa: CASSYGGSFSNEQFF; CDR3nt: TGTGCCAGCAGTTACGGCGGGAGTTTTAGCAATGAGCAGTTCTTC
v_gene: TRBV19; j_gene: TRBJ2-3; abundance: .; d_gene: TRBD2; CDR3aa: CASSPTSGRAGDGADTQYF; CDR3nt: TGTGCCAGTAGTCCTACTAGCGGGAGGGCCGGTGATGGGGCAGATACGCAGTATTTT
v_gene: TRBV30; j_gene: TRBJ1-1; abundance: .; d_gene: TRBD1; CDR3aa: CAWRIGQVTEAFF; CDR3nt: TGTGCCTGGAGGATTGGACAGGTCACTGAAGCTTTCTTT
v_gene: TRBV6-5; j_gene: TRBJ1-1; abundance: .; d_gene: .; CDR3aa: CASSYSSAGSSEAFF; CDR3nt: TGTGCCAGCAGTTACTCGAGCGCGGGTTCCTCTGAAGCTTTCTTT
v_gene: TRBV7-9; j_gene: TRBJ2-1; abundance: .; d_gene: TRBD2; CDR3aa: CASSPPGGRDLYNEQFF; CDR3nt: TGTGCCAGCAGCCCCCCTGGAGGGAGGGATCTTTACAATGAGCAGTTCTTC
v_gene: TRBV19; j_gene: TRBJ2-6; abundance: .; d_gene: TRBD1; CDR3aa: CASSFGTGPSGANVLTF; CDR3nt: TGTGCCAGTAGTTTTGGGACAGGACCCTCTGGGGCCAACGTCCTGACTTTC
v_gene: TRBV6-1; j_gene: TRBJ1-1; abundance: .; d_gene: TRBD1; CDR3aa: CASSGGYRGESFF; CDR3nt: TGTGCCAGCAGTGGGGGATACAGGGGAGAGTCTTTCTTT
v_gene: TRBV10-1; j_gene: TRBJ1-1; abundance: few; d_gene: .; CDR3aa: CASSRGYGTEAFF; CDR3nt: TGCGCCAGCAGCAGGGGTTATGGCACTGAAGCTTTCTTT
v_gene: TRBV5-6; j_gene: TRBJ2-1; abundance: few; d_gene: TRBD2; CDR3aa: CASSSSSGIVNEQFF; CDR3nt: TGTGCCAGCAGCTCCAGTAGCGGGATAGTTAATGAGCAGTTCTTC
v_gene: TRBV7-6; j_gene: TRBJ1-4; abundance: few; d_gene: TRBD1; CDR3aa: CASSPTGGTNEKLFF; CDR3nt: TGTGCCAGCAGCCCGACAGGGGGGACTAATGAAAAACTGTTTTTT
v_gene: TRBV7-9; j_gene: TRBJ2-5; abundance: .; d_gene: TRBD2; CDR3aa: CASSQTSREQYF; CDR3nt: TGTGCCAGCAGCCAGACTAGCAGGGAGCAGTACTTC
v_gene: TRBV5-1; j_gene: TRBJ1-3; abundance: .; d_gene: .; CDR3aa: CASSLGGDSGNTIYF; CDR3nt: TGCGCCAGCAGCTTGGGGGGGGACTCTGGAAACACCATATATTTT